This T cell receptor beta chain was sequenced in a study of T-cell reconstitution after alpha-beta-depleted transplantation in children. Study findings and constraints: T-cell numbers and diversity, one year after transplant, stemmed largely from T cells that were newly produced. Surviving recipient T cells and intrathymic progenitors accounted for some patients' high TCRbeta diversity at day 60. About two months after transplant, alpha-beta T cells reportedly came from several hundred expanded graft clones.

This clonotype was seen repeatedly, ten times or more. Antigen unknown. Unique molecular identifiers featured in how the TCRbeta library was prepared. One entry per CDR3 protein results from TCRdb running MiXCR on the PCR reads. The table lists hundreds of thousands of distinct CDR3 sequences, under 9.5% of them singletons. This CDR3 contains 14 residues. V gave up 2 bases and J gave up 7 bases, with 12 bases separating them. Germline CDR1 is SNHLY and CDR2 is FYNNEI. The clonotype comes from a male patient aged 10-17 years who had a stem cell transplant for acute lymphoblastic leukemia, so the T cells may come from the graft donor. The V and J genes are TRBV2 and TRBJ1-5; D ambiguous. Sample: PBMCs, mostly from graft donor cells, taken 180 days after TCRalphabeta/CD19-depleted stem cell transplant. DNA of the CDR3: TGTGCCAGCAGTGAAAGAGGAGGGTTGCAGCCCCAGCATTTT. Protein product: CASSERGGLQPQHF. The variable domain in full, with the rest retrieved from reference TRBV2 and TRBJ1-5, is EPEVTQTPSHQVTQMGQEVILRCVPISNHLYFYWYRQILGQKVEFLVSFYNNEISEKSEIFDDQFSVERPDGSNFTLKIRSTKLEDSAMYFCASSERGGLQPQHFGDGTRLSIL.